This TCR beta chain was identified during a study of blood T cell repertoires in COVID-19. The overall study: Donors in the United States, Italy and Spain gave samples during acute or convalescent COVID-19. T cells, B-cell-depleted T cells, or PBMCs provided the cDNA or gDNA that served as material.

Original analysis: Reference gene primers were amplified, and this amplification served to estimate nucleated cell counts. Sequencing used immunoSEQ multiplex PCR; TCRdb keeps in-frame clones, though not all of them. V, J and clone size are those of that table, while D and trimming were read from the DNA. This sample has around 200,000 clones, with about 91% found just once. The V and J ends lost 4 bases and 5 bases, in that order; junction bases with no gene match: 6. Germline V lookup: CDR1 MGHRA, CDR2 YSYEKL. CDR3 length equals 15 residues. Sequences were obtained from PBMCs or T cells enriched from blood (not recorded which). This sequence was found in a woman between 18 and 29 years old who had recovered from COVID-19. J is TRBJ2-3 and V is TRBV4-1; 10 nucleotides match TRBD1. The CDR3 loop is CASSLGTGDEDTQYF. The DNA of the CDR3 is TGCGCCAGCAGCCTGGGGACAGGGGACGAAGATACGCAGTATTTT.